This TCR beta chain was retrieved from a study of blood T cell repertoires in COVID-19. The repertoire was sequenced with immunoSEQ multiplex PCR; TCRdb's copy has only in-frame clones and lacks some. The sample yields 250,000 to 400,000 clones, under 90% seen once. Trimming removed 4 bases from V and 5 bases from J; junction bases left unmatched: 7. The germline V gene has CDR1 SGHNT and CDR2 YYREEE (reference sequence). CDR3 length: 14 amino acids. This rearrangement joins TRBV5-4 to TRBJ2-7; 9 positions agree with TRBD1. Specimen: peripheral blood. The clonotype comes from a woman aged 25 to 39 with COVID-19, enrolled during active disease. CDR3 loop: CASSQGQGRNEQYF. The CDR3 coding sequence is TGTGCCAGCAGCCAAGGACAGGGGAGAAACGAGCAGTACTTC.